The T cell receptor beta chain under discussion was sequenced for a study of early stage breast cancer tumors. Study-level findings and limits: Comparing each tissue with blood distinguished tumor from normal in most of the 16 patients. Enriched TCRB sequences shared across patients were mostly commonly generated sequences.

Per germline, CDR1 SGHTA and CDR2 FQGNSA. V was clipped by 6 bases and J by 8 bases; unmatched bases: 6. CDR3 length equals 12 residues. Of note for this clone: Its matching antigen is unknown.

Sequenced by immunoSEQ multiplex PCR; TCRdb stores in-frame clones only, minus some. This sample has some 20,000 clones; over 70% occur once, and the top ten carry approximately 1.7%. This receptor was identified in a person aged 70 to 85 with breast cancer. Sequencing used blood. The J gene is TRBJ2-7, the V gene TRBV7-2, with 8 bases lining up with TRBD1. The CDR3 sequence: CASRPTGGKQYF. CDR3 in DNA: TGTGCCAGCAGGCCTACAGGGGGGAAGCAGTACTTC.